This T cell receptor (beta chain) was sequenced for a study of cytomegalovirus exposure and HLA in healthy donors. Study results and caveats: An assumption of roughly uniform sequencing depth across donors underlay the presence/absence analyses. Later on, an analysis showed TCR association rates differing by HLA locus, with DRB1 the most and HLA-C the fewest.

Remarks on this clone: Antigen specificity is unknown.

Trimming took off 8 bases at V and 2 bases at J, with 16 bases between the two ends. This CDR3 is 15 amino acids long. CDR1 and CDR2 from the germline V gene are MGHDK and SYGVNS. Primers for the PCR totalled 60 Vbeta and 13 Jbeta. Some clones are missing from TCRdb's copy, which holds only in-frame ones; the method was immunoSEQ multiplex PCR. The sample shows fewer than 60,000 clones, about two thirds of them seen only once. The sample was PBMCs. The J gene is TRBJ1-3, the V gene TRBV25-1; the D is unclear. This clonotype was sampled from a woman between 45 and 60 years old in good health and CMV-seropositive. CDR3 coding DNA: TGTGCCAGCGGCGGAGGGCGAGTAGCTGGAAACACCATATATTTT. It is translated as CASGGGRVAGNTIYF.